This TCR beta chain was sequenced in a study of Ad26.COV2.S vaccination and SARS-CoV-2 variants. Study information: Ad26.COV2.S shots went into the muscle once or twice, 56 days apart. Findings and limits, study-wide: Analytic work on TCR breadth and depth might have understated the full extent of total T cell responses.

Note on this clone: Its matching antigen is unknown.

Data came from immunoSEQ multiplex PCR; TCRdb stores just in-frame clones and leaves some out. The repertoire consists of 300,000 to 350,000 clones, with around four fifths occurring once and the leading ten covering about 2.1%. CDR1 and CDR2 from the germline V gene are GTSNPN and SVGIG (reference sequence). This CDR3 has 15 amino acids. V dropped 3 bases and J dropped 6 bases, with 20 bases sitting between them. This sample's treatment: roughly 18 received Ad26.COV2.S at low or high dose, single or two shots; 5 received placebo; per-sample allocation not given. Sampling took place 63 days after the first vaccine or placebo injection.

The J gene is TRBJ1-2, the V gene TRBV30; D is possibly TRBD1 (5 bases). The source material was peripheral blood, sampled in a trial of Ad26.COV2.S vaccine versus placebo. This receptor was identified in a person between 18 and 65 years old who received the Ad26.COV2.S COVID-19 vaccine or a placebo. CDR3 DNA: TGTGCCTGGAGCCACAGAGTGGGGGGTTTCGATGGCTACACCTTC. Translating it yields CAWSHRVGGFDGYTF.